These 29 T cell receptor beta chains were sequenced from one sample in a study of shared clonotypes between healthy human individuals (dated by TCRdb to 2018 to 2020). Library preparation used the immunoSEQ multiplex PCR assay. The clones in this table, taken by TCRdb from immuneACCESS, are in-frame only. Not every clone is retained; where verified, under half of the shortfall comes from an unresolved V gene, and the cause of the rest is unknown. In all, the sample holds 2,100,000 or so clones, and under 97% of those were seen once. Roughly 0.13% of the sample is in the top ten clones. The sequenced sample was naive CD4+ T cells sorted from blood. This specimen's cell subset or site label, interpreted: CD45RA+ positively selected. Receptors originate from a man between 18 and 35 years old in good health.

CDR3 in amino acids: CASSIGQGGTEAFF. The CDR3 nucleotides are TGTGCCAGCAGCATCGGACAGGGCGGCACTGAAGCTTTCTTT. J is TRBJ1-1 and V is TRBV28, with 8 nucleotides matching TRBD1. This CDR3 spans 14 amino acids. V dropped 6 bases and J dropped 4; count of bases not matched to a gene: 7. Germline assignment: CDR1 MDHEN and CDR2 SYDVKM.

The V gene is TRBV7-2, the J gene TRBJ2-5; no reliable D call. Germline V gene lookup returns CDR1 SGHTA and CDR2 FQGNSA. Between the trimmed V and J ends, which lost 5 bases and 4 bases, there was a span of 11 bases. The CDR3 runs 13 residues. Here the CDR3 reads CASSLPMRETQYF. The CDR3 bases are TGTGCCAGCAGCCTTCCTATGAGAGAGACCCAGTACTTC.

The count of this clone is one. The V call is TRBV10-3, the J call TRBJ1-2; D gene unclear. Germline loops: CDR1 ENHRY, CDR2 SYGVKD. This CDR3 has 13 residues. Trimming removed 9 bases from V and 0 bases from J, with 11 bases in between. CDR3 loop: CAIHAVPNYGYTF. The DNA of the CDR3 is TGTGCCATACACGCAGTTCCTAACTATGGCTACACCTTC.

The V call is TRBV6-5, the J call TRBJ2-1, with D tentatively TRBD1 or TRBD2 (5 bases each). The CDR3 contains 13 residues. Germline V gene lookup returns CDR1 MNHEY and CDR2 SVGAGI. The V and J ends lost 1 base and 5 bases respectively, with 6 bases between them. The CDR3 sequence: CASSYWGNNEQFF. DNA of the CDR3: TGTGCCAGCAGTTACTGGGGGAACAATGAGCAGTTCTTC.

This sequence joins TRBV6-5 and TRBJ1-2; D uncertain. In germline, CDR1 is MNHEY, CDR2 SVGAGI. The CDR3 sequence is 15 residues long. Trimming took off 6 bases at V and 6 bases at J, with 20 bases between the two ends. The CDR3 is CASRASGQRSHGYTF. The CDR3 DNA reads as TGTGCCAGCAGGGCCAGCGGGCAGAGAAGTCATGGCTACACCTTC.

This chain uses TRBV2 with TRBJ2-3; D is unclear. The germline V gene has CDR1 SNHLY and CDR2 FYNNEI. The V end lost 2 bases, the J end lost 5 bases, and 8 bases lay between the germline ends. This CDR3 has 13 amino acids. This CDR3 reads CASSERKVDTQYF. The CDR3 DNA is TGTGCCAGCAGTGAAAGGAAGGTAGATACGCAGTATTTT.

Worth noting for this clone: This CDR3 is also generated by other DNA sequences in the sample. The V and J genes are TRBV5-1 and TRBJ2-5, with D perhaps assigned TRBD1 or TRBD2 (6 bases each). The V end was cut by 0 bases, the J end by 2 bases, with 11 bases between. This CDR3 is 15 amino acids long. CDR1 and CDR2 (germline): SGHRS, YFSETQ. CDR3 in DNA: TGCGCCAGCAGCTTGGGAGGAGGGGGACAAGAGACCCAGTACTTC. This sequence encodes CASSLGGGGQETQYF.

In its sample, this clone was seen once. The CDR3 loop is CASSLATGLSEKLFF. CDR3 sequence (DNA): TGTGCCAGCAGCTTAGCGACAGGGCTTAGTGAAAAACTGTTTTTT. The V and J genes are TRBV7-9 and TRBJ1-4; TRBD1 matches at 7 bases. The CDR3 runs 15 residues. CDR1 is SEHNR, CDR2 FQNEAQ, per germline (reference sequence). Trimming cost V 0 bases and J 7 bases; bases outside gene matches: 5. Together with reference TRBV7-9 and TRBJ1-4, the CDR3 gives the full variable domain: DTGVSQNPRHKITKRGQNVTFRCDPISEHNRLYWYRQTLGQGPEFLTYFQNEAQLEKSRLLSDRFSAERPKGSFSTLEIQRTEQGDSAMYLCASSLATGLSEKLFFGSGTQLSVL.

The V gene is TRBV5-1, the J gene TRBJ2-3; 13 bases line up with TRBD2. The length of the CDR3 is 16 residues. Losses at the gene ends were 3 bases for V and 1 base for J; bases not matched to a gene: 2. From germline, CDR1 is SGHRS and CDR2 YFSETQ. The CDR3 loop reads CASSYTSGRGTDTQYF. In nucleotides, the CDR3 is TGCGCCAGCAGCTATACTAGCGGGAGGGGCACAGATACGCAGTATTTT.

The count of this clone is one. This chain uses TRBV2 with TRBJ2-2; D not resolved. The CDR3 runs to 13 residues. V lost 6 bases and J lost 6, with 11 bases in between. CDR1 and CDR2 (germline): SNHLY, FYNNEI. The CDR3 DNA reads as TGTGCCAGCAGGGTGGTCCTTGCCGGGGAGCTGTTTTTT. Translated, it gives CASRVVLAGELFF. The entire variable domain, with the rest obtained from reference TRBV2 and TRBJ2-2, is as follows: EPEVTQTPSHQVTQMGQEVILRCVPISNHLYFYWYRQILGQKVEFLVSFYNNEISEKSEIFDDQFSVERPDGSNFTLKIRSTKLEDSAMYFCASRVVLAGELFFGEGSRLTVL.

The V gene is TRBV7-8, the J gene TRBJ1-1; D is uncertain. The CDR3 contains 13 residues. Trimming pared 1 base from V and 6 bases from J, leaving 9 bases between. CDR1 and CDR2 (germline): SGHVS, FQNEAQ. DNA for the CDR3: TGTGCCAGCAGCTTAGAGGGTCAGGCTGAAGCTTTCTTT. Amino acids: CASSLEGQAEAFF.

The chain carries TRBV4-3 and TRBJ1-5; D is unclear. The germline V and J ends were trimmed by 0 bases and 7 bases, with 7 bases remaining between them. This CDR3 is built from 13 residues. The germline gives CDR1 LGHNA, CDR2 YSLEER. CDR3 region: CASSQEGLQPQHF. The DNA for the CDR3 is TGCGCCAGCAGCCAAGAAGGGTTACAGCCCCAGCATTTT.

The rearrangement links TRBV30 to TRBJ1-5; the D gene is possibly TRBD1 (5 bases). The germline V gene has CDR1 GTSNPN and CDR2 SVGIG (reference sequence). This CDR3 comprises 13 residues. With 5 bases removed from V and 7 bases from J, the gap between germline ends came to 15 bases. The CDR3 sequence is CAWAHGGSQPQHF. The CDR3 nucleotides read TGTGCCTGGGCTCATGGGGGATCCCAGCCCCAGCATTTT.

J is TRBJ2-7 and V is TRBV5-4, with 7 bases fitting TRBD1. The CDR3 is made up of 13 amino acids. The germline V gene encodes CDR1 SGHNT and CDR2 YYREEE (reference sequence). J gave up 5 bases and V 4 bases, and 6 bases lay outside the gene matches. CDR3 DNA sequence: TGTGCCAGCAGCGTCACAGGGGTGGACGAGCAGTACTTC. Its protein is CASSVTGVDEQYF.

The count of this clone is one. This chain uses TRBV6-6 with TRBJ1-5, with a possible D match to TRBD1 (6 bases). The V end was cut by 2 bases, the J end by 6 bases, with 17 bases between. The CDR3 is 16 amino acids. Germline CDR1 MNHNY, CDR2 SVGAGI (reference sequence). CDR3 coding DNA: TGTGCCAGCAGTTACGCGGCACAGGGTGGGGGTCAGCCCCAGCATTTT. Its translation: CASSYAAQGGGQPQHF.

The chain combines TRBV6-6 with TRBJ1-6; D is undetermined. Trimming took off 5 bases at V and 7 bases at J, with 3 bases between the two ends. CDR3 size: 11 residues. Germline CDR1 MNHNY, CDR2 SVGAGI (reference sequence). The DNA for the CDR3 is TGTGCCAGCAGTCAAAATTCACCCCTCCACTTT. It encodes CASSQNSPLHF.

About this clone itself: Distinct nucleotide sequences in the sample also encode this CDR3. V is TRBV5-1 and J is TRBJ2-2; D gene uncertain. This CDR3 is built from 13 residues. Trimming pared 3 bases from V and 5 bases from J, leaving 8 bases between. Per the germline V gene, CDR1 is SGHRS and CDR2 is YFSETQ. The CDR3 loop is CASSSGPTGELFF. CDR3 bases: TGCGCCAGCAGCTCCGGACCAACCGGGGAGCTGTTTTTT. Using reference TRBV5-1 and TRBJ2-2 for the parts outside the CDR3, the full variable domain is KAGVTQTPRYLIKTRGQQVTLSCSPISGHRSVSWYQQTPGQGLQFLFEYFSETQRNKGNFPGRFSGRQFSNSRSEMNVSTLELGDSALYLCASSSGPTGELFFGEGSRLTVL.

The chain uses TRBV28 and TRBJ1-4; no clear D gene. Germline assignment: CDR1 MDHEN and CDR2 SYDVKM. CDR3 size: 12 residues. Trimming pared 3 bases from V and 8 bases from J, leaving 7 bases between. Here the CDR3 reads CASSLKGEKLFF. The CDR3 DNA follows: TGTGCCAGCAGTTTGAAGGGAGAAAAACTGTTTTTT.

The rearrangement joins TRBV5-1 to TRBJ2-2, with 8 bases lining up with TRBD1. From germline, CDR1 is SGHRS and CDR2 YFSETQ. V lost 5 bases to trimming and J lost 4 bases; unmatched junction nucleotides: 7. The CDR3 is 15 residues long. The CDR3 region is CASRLTGEPTGELFF. The CDR3 region has the DNA TGCGCCAGCAGGTTGACAGGGGAGCCCACCGGGGAGCTGTTTTTT.

The gene calls are TRBV5-3 and TRBJ2-7; possibly TRBD1 for D (5 bases). TRBV5-3 is an ORF, and what it does is uncertain. The CDR3 runs 17 residues. V lost 1 base and J 0 bases, leaving 17 bases between the germline ends. CDR3 protein: CARSLIQYRHSSYEQYF. The CDR3 nucleotides read TGTGCCAGAAGCTTGATTCAGTACAGGCATTCCTCCTACGAGCAGTACTTC.

V gene TRBV28 combines with J gene TRBJ1-3; D uncertain. The CDR3 sequence is 13 residues long. Trimming removed 8 bases from V and 0 bases from J, with 8 bases in between. Germline assignment: CDR1 MDHEN and CDR2 SYDVKM. The CDR3 nucleotides read TGTGCCAGCGGTCGGGGCTCTGGAAACACCATATATTTT. Translating gives CASGRGSGNTIYF.

The gene calls are TRBV9 and TRBJ2-7; D may correspond to TRBD1 or TRBD2 (5 bases each). Trimming took off 0 bases at V and 6 bases at J, with 13 bases between the two ends. Germline CDR1 and CDR2: SGDLS and YYNGEE. This CDR3 region has 14 residues. The CDR3 spells CASSVAVGDGEQYF. The CDR3 DNA sequence: TGTGCCAGCAGCGTAGCTGTAGGGGACGGCGAGCAGTACTTC. The full variable domain, with the rest looked up from reference TRBV9 and TRBJ2-7, is DSGVTQTPKHLITATGQRVTLRCSPRSGDLSVYWYQQSLDQGLQFLIQYYNGEERAKGNILERFSAQQFPDLHSELNLSSLELGDSALYFCASSVAVGDGEQYFGPGTRLTVT.

This rearrangement joins TRBV19 to TRBJ2-7; the D is unclear. The CDR3 consists of 15 residues. CDR1 and CDR2 from the germline V gene are LNHDA and SQIVND (reference sequence). V lost 5 bases to trimming and J lost 2 bases, with 16 bases between them. Here the CDR3 reads CASSVGWAAAYEQYF. The CDR3 DNA follows: TGTGCCAGTAGTGTCGGGTGGGCCGCCGCCTACGAGCAGTACTTC.

About this clone itself: In the same sample, other DNA sequences code for this CDR3. CDR3: CAWKLSGNTIYF. CDR3 DNA sequence: TGTGCCTGGAAGCTATCTGGAAACACCATATATTTT. The rearrangement joins TRBV30 to TRBJ1-3; D not resolved. The germline V and J ends were trimmed by 4 bases and 1 base, with 5 bases remaining between them. The V gene's germline CDR1 is GTSNPN and CDR2 SVGIG (reference sequence). CDR3 size: 12 residues.

The genes are TRBV10-3 and TRBJ2-5; D perhaps matches TRBD2 (6 bases). V lost 6 bases to trimming and J lost 2 bases, with 16 bases between them. CDR1 and CDR2 (germline): ENHRY, SYGVKD. This CDR3 comprises 15 residues. CDR3 nucleotide sequence: TGTGCCATCAGCTCCCCCTCGGGGGTTCAAGAGACCCAGTACTTC. Amino acids: CAISSPSGVQETQYF.

The chain is built from TRBV9 and TRBJ1-1; D unclear. Trimming shortened V by 5 bases and J by 8 bases, and 16 bases separated the two germline ends. The CDR3 covers 13 residues. Germline V gives CDR1 SGDLS, CDR2 YYNGEE. The CDR3 DNA reads TGTGCCAGCAGTTCCCCGCCCCCAGACGAAGCTTTCTTT. Encoded protein: CASSSPPPDEAFF.

This clone was detected once. The chain joins TRBV5-8 to TRBJ1-1; 7 nucleotides agree with TRBD1. The CDR3 covers 14 residues. V lost 3 bases to trimming and J lost 1 base; unmatched junction nucleotides: 3. CDR1 and CDR2 (germline): SGHTS, YDEGEE. The DNA for the CDR3 is TGTGCCAGCAGCTGGGGACAGACGAACACTGAAGCTTTCTTT. Encoded protein: CASSWGQTNTEAFF.

The gene calls are TRBV12-5 and TRBJ2-2, with TRBD2 matching 9 bases. The germline V gene has CDR1 LGHNT and CDR2 FRNRAP. Trimming removed 7 bases from V and 6 bases from J; junction bases left unmatched: 15. This CDR3 region has 17 residues. The CDR3 DNA follows: TGTGCTAGTGCCGGCTTGGTGGCGGGAGGGCCCTCCGGGGAGCTGTTTTTT. Translation: CASAGLVAGGPSGELFF.

The chain carries TRBV5-1 and TRBJ1-5; D call uncertain. Germline values: CDR1 SGHRS, CDR2 YFSETQ. This CDR3 is 13 amino acids long. V was cut by 4 bases and J by 2 bases, with 7 bases left in between. The CDR3 DNA follows: TGCGCCAGCAGCGTGGATGGCAATCAGCCCCAGCATTTT. It codes for CASSVDGNQPQHF.